These 10 T cell receptor beta chains were all obtained from the same sample, sequenced in a study of CD8 T cells in ankylosing spondylitis. Study observations and caveats: Ankylosing spondylitis blood appeared to be characterized by a TCR beta motif of roughly eight highly homologous variants.

TCRdb independently ran MiXCR on the 5' RACE reads; one entry per CDR3 protein. The sample records about 390,000 distinct CDR3 sequences, around 22% being singletons. These receptors have no identified antigens. The sequenced sample consisted of blood, either unsorted or a sorted T cell fraction (not recorded which). These receptors were collected from a male donor with ankylosing spondylitis.

The table lists this clonotype with a few counts. The V gene is TRBV29-1, the J gene TRBJ1-2, with D possibly being TRBD1 (6 bases). Germline loops: CDR1 SQVTM, CDR2 ANQGSEA. V was clipped by 8 bases and J by 5 bases, with 15 bases between them. This CDR3 has 12 amino acids. CDR3 amino acids: CSLDRLRYGYTF. The CDR3 DNA reads as TGCAGCCTAGACAGGCTTCGGTATGGCTACACCTTC.

The J gene is TRBJ1-3, the V gene TRBV3-1, with D unresolved. The V and J ends lost 4 bases and 0 bases respectively, with 10 bases between them. This CDR3 region has 15 residues. CDR1 is LGHDT and CDR2 is YNNKEL in the germline V gene (reference sequence). The CDR3 loop is CASSRSVASGNTIYF. The CDR3 DNA follows: TGTGCCAGCAGCCGAAGTGTCGCCTCTGGAAACACCATATATTTT.

The chain joins TRBV2 to TRBJ2-2; 7 bases are shared with TRBD1. The CDR3 consists of 15 residues. The J segment lost 1 base and the V segment lost 3 bases, leaving 2 bases of the junction unmatched. Per the germline V gene, CDR1 is SNHLY and CDR2 is FYNNEI. In DNA form, the CDR3 reads TGTGCCAGCAGTGATCACAGGGGGAACACCGGGGAGCTGTTTTTT. Its protein product is CASSDHRGNTGELFF.

This clonotype was found many times. The chain joins TRBV5-5 to TRBJ2-1; maybe TRBD1 (5 bases). This CDR3 has 16 residues. V was pared by 4 bases and J by 0 bases, with 14 bases between. CDR1 SGHKS and CDR2 YYEKEE come from the germline V gene (reference sequence). The CDR3 loop is CASSRQYESSYNEQFF. Written as DNA, the CDR3 is TGTGCCAGCAGCCGACAGTACGAGAGCTCCTACAATGAGCAGTTCTTC.

This clonotype was seen a few times. The chain has TRBV4-1 and TRBJ2-7; TRBD2 matches 8 bases. This CDR3 comprises 15 residues. The germline CDR1 and CDR2 sequences are MGHRA and YSYEKL. The J segment lost 3 bases and the V segment lost 4 bases, leaving 8 bases of the junction unmatched. Here the CDR3 DNA reads TGCGCCAGCAGCCTAACTAGCGGATCAATCTACGAGCAGTACTTC. The encoded protein is CASSLTSGSIYEQYF.

V usage is TRBV6-1 and J usage is TRBJ2-5, with D possibly TRBD2 on 5 matching bases. V was shortened by 6 bases and J by 5 bases, with 19 bases between the two germline ends. The CDR3 has 15 amino acids. Per the germline V gene, CDR1 is MNHNS and CDR2 is SASEGT. Here the CDR3 reads CASSEGYWTWETQYF. Here the CDR3 DNA reads TGTGCCAGCAGCGAGGGATATTGGACGTGGGAGACCCAGTACTTC.

The J gene is TRBJ2-5, the V gene TRBV9, with 8 bases lining up with TRBD1. This CDR3 comprises 14 residues. Germline trimming cut 0 bases from V and 2 bases from J; bases unmatched to any gene: 0. The germline CDR1 and CDR2 sequences are SGDLS and YYNGEE. The CDR3 loop reads CASSVGTGQETQYF. CDR3 sequence (DNA): TGTGCCAGCAGCGTAGGGACAGGGCAAGAGACCCAGTACTTC.

The chain employs TRBV6-6 and TRBJ2-2; no reliable D call. Germline CDR1 and CDR2: MNHNY and SVGAGI (reference sequence). Between the trimmed V and J ends, which lost 3 bases and 9 bases, there was a span of 5 bases. This CDR3 comprises 11 residues. CDR3 region: CASSYLRELFF. The DNA of the CDR3 is TGTGCCAGCAGTTATCTCCGGGAGCTGTTTTTT.

The V and J genes are TRBV7-9 and TRBJ1-2; 9 bases map to TRBD1. Trimming cost V 3 bases and J 8 bases; bases outside gene matches: 10. Germline values: CDR1 SEHNR, CDR2 FQNEAQ (reference sequence). The CDR3 loop spans 15 amino acids. The CDR3, as DNA: TGTGCCAGCAGCTTCCAAGGACAGGGGTTTGGAGGCTACACCTTC. Its protein product is CASSFQGQGFGGYTF.

The chain carries TRBV12-3 or TRBV12-4 and TRBJ1-5; D gene uncertain. This CDR3 spans 14 amino acids. V lost 1 base to trimming and J lost 12 bases, with 16 bases between them. The CDR3, as DNA: TGTGCCAGCAGTTTAGTCTCGGGAGGGATGCGCCAGCATTTT. It specifies CASSLVSGGMRQHF.